These 23 T cell receptor beta chains came from one sample sequenced in a study of T cells in Graves' hyperthyroidism and ophthalmopathy. The source material, RNA transcripts, was used to amplify TCR beta CDR3 regions. An initial round of RT-PCR targeting the TCR CDR3 relied on the HTBI primer set. TCRdb re-derived calls from the multiplex PCR reads in MiXCR, one entry per CDR3 protein. The table lists about 640,000 distinct CDR3 sequences, about 20% of them singletons. What was sequenced was blood. These receptors originate from a man aged 25-45 years with Graves' ophthalmopathy.

In its sample, this clonotype was seen many times. The chain joins TRBV27 to TRBJ2-2, with 11 positions matching TRBD1. The CDR3 has 13 amino acids. With 10 bases clipped from V and 8 bases from J, the junction kept 6 bases outside the gene matches. Germline V gene data show CDR1 as MNHEY and CDR2 as SMNVEV (reference sequence). This chain's CDR3 is CANSGQGDGELFF. The CDR3 DNA sequence: TGTGCCAATTCGGGACAGGGGGATGGGGAGCTGTTTTTT.

The chain couples TRBV24-1 to TRBJ2-3, with 10 nucleotides matching TRBD1. CDR1 and CDR2 from the germline V gene are KGHDR and SFDVKD. The J segment lost 2 bases and the V segment lost 5 bases, leaving 6 bases of the junction unmatched. The CDR3 runs to 16 residues. Here the CDR3 DNA reads TGTGCCACCAGTGCAGCGGACAGGGGGATCACAGATACGCAGTATTTT. Protein sequence: CATSAADRGITDTQYF.

This clonotype was seen more than once but under ten times. V and J are TRBV4-3 and TRBJ2-1; weak D call: TRBD2 (6 bases). Germline lookup yields CDR1 LGHNA and CDR2 YSLEER. V lost 0 bases, J lost 8 bases, and 14 bases lay in between. The CDR3 sequence is 15 residues long. CDR3 coding DNA: TGCGCCAGCAGCCAAGACAGGAGGGCCAGAGATGAGCAGTTCTTC. This encodes CASSQDRRARDEQFF.

The chain joins TRBV12-3 or TRBV12-4 to TRBJ2-5, with TRBD1 as a possible D gene (6 bases). V gave up 2 bases and J gave up 5 bases, with 12 bases separating them. The CDR3 consists of 14 residues. DNA of the CDR3: TGTGCCAGCAGTTTAATCAGGGGCCGGGAGACCCAGTACTTC. It yields the protein CASSLIRGRETQYF.

This clonotype was picked up many times. This chain joins TRBV4-3 and TRBJ2-7; the D gene could be TRBD1 or TRBD2 (5 bases each). This CDR3 region has 14 residues. Trimming pared 0 bases from V and 4 bases from J, leaving 10 bases between. In germline, CDR1 is LGHNA, CDR2 YSLEER. The CDR3, as DNA: TGCGCCAGCAGCCAAGATCACGGGGCTTACGAGCAGTACTTC. This translates into CASSQDHGAYEQYF.

The table lists this clonotype with a few counts. The chain uses TRBV7-2 and TRBJ1-3, with a weak D call TRBD1 (5 bases). Germline V CDR1 and CDR2: SGHTA, FQGNSA. Trimming removed 5 bases at V and 0 bases at J, with 17 bases between. This CDR3 region has 17 residues. DNA of the CDR3: TGTGCCAGCAGCAATATACCGGGACTGAGCTCTGGAAACACCATATATTTT. Its protein is CASSNIPGLSSGNTIYF.

This clonotype was seen more than once but under ten times. The chain carries TRBV27 and TRBJ2-1, with 7 bases that match TRBD1. Trimming removed 10 bases from V and 5 bases from J; junction bases left unmatched: 8. The CDR3 covers 13 residues. In germline, CDR1 is MNHEY, CDR2 SMNVEV (reference sequence). The CDR3 spells CATMTGLDNEQFF. In DNA, the CDR3 is TGTGCCACCATGACAGGGCTTGACAATGAGCAGTTCTTC.

This clonotype was recorded at least ten times. V is TRBV6-2 or TRBV6-3 and J is TRBJ1-6, with D unclear. Germline values: CDR1 MNHEY, CDR2 SVGEGT. V lost 2 bases and J 3 bases, leaving 14 bases between the germline ends. The CDR3 consists of 17 residues. CDR3 DNA sequence: TGTGCCAGCAGTTACGAGGTCGGTCAGAACTATAATTCACCCCTCCACTTT. It encodes CASSYEVGQNYNSPLHF.

The chain employs TRBV5-8 and TRBJ1-2; TRBD1 might be the D (5 bases). The CDR3 runs to 13 residues. Trimming shortened V by 0 bases and J by 8 bases, and 11 bases separated the two germline ends. Per germline, CDR1 SGHTS and CDR2 YDEGEE. The CDR3 DNA sequence: TGTGCCAGCAGCTTGGCCGGGGGGAAAGGCTACACCTTC. Its protein is CASSLAGGKGYTF.

This clonotype was detected many times. This rearrangement joins TRBV7-2 to TRBJ2-5, with D tentatively TRBD1 (5 bases). This CDR3 region has 13 residues. V was cut by 1 base and J by 6 bases, with 9 bases left in between. Per the germline V gene, CDR1 is SGHTA and CDR2 is FQGNSA. CDR3 region: CASSLDWGQTQYF. DNA of the CDR3: TGTGCCAGCAGCTTAGATTGGGGCCAGACCCAGTACTTC.

This clonotype was counted a few times. V and J are TRBV6-1 and TRBJ2-6; D is unresolved. Germline CDR1 and CDR2: MNHNS and SASEGT. The CDR3 has 15 amino acids. V dropped 6 bases and J dropped 0 bases, with 9 bases sitting between them. CDR3 in amino acids: CASSPPNSGANVLTF. Here the CDR3 DNA reads TGTGCCAGCAGCCCCCCCAACTCTGGGGCCAACGTCCTGACTTTC.

This clonotype was recorded at least ten times. The V gene is TRBV3-1, the J gene TRBJ2-7; D might be TRBD1 or TRBD2, each matching 5 bases. Germline V gives CDR1 LGHDT, CDR2 YNNKEL (reference sequence). V lost 5 bases and J lost 6, with 17 bases in between. CDR3 length equals 14 residues. The CDR3 spells CASSKQVRGGEQYF. As DNA, the CDR3 is TGTGCCAGCAGCAAACAGGTGCGCGGAGGCGAGCAGTACTTC.

V is TRBV28 and J is TRBJ1-4, with 11 bases fitting TRBD1. The germline V gene has CDR1 MDHEN and CDR2 SYDVKM. Trimming removed 4 bases from V and 8 bases from J; junction bases left unmatched: 6. CDR3 size: 15 residues. The CDR3 sequence: CASSSGTGGEEKLFF. The CDR3 DNA follows: TGTGCCAGCAGTTCAGGGACAGGGGGTGAAGAAAAACTGTTTTTT.

The chain uses TRBV2 and TRBJ1-4; D gene uncertain. Per germline, CDR1 SNHLY and CDR2 FYNNEI. V lost 6 bases, J lost 8 bases, and 10 bases lay in between. This CDR3 contains 12 residues. The CDR3 DNA follows: TGTGCCAGCAGGTGGGGAGCCGAAAAACTGTTTTTT. This sequence encodes CASRWGAEKLFF.

This clonotype was detected many times. In nucleotides, the CDR3 is TGTGCCAGCAGTTTCTCCGACAGTCGTAATTCACCCCTCCACTTT. It is translated as CASSFSDSRNSPLHF. The rearrangement uses TRBV12-3 or TRBV12-4 and TRBJ1-6, with D perhaps matching TRBD1 (5 bases). Trimming removed 3 bases at V and 6 bases at J, with 12 bases between. This CDR3 has 15 amino acids.

The CDR3 region has the DNA TGTGCCAGCAGCTTAATCCCAGTATCGAACTACGAGCAGTACTTC. Translation: CASSLIPVSNYEQYF. The chain uses TRBV11-2 and TRBJ2-7; D gene uncertain. The CDR3 is made up of 15 amino acids. The germline CDR1 and CDR2 sequences are SGHAT and FQNNGV. Trimming took 2 bases from V and 3 from J, leaving 14 bases between them.

This clonotype was detected only a few times. The chain carries TRBV28 and TRBJ1-4; TRBD1 aligns across 10 bases. V shed 5 bases and J 8 bases; nucleotides not matched to a gene: 11. This CDR3 has 16 residues. Germline V lookup: CDR1 MDHEN, CDR2 SYDVKM. CDR3 protein: CASSPSAGQGDEKLFF. In DNA, the CDR3 is TGTGCCAGCAGTCCAAGTGCTGGACAGGGGGACGAAAAACTGTTTTTT.

The gene calls are TRBV24-1 and TRBJ2-1, with TRBD2 matching over 12 bases. CDR1 and CDR2 from the germline V gene are KGHDR and SFDVKD. This CDR3 is 15 amino acids long. J lost 6 bases, V lost 6 bases, and 5 bases had no gene match. The CDR3 sequence: CATSTSGRSGNEQFF. DNA of the CDR3: TGTGCCACCAGTACTAGCGGGAGGAGTGGCAATGAGCAGTTCTTC.

The rearrangement joins TRBV18 to TRBJ1-4, with 7 bases identical to TRBD1. V lost 6 bases to trimming and J lost 0 bases; unmatched junction nucleotides: 7. The CDR3 contains 16 residues. Germline CDR1 KGHSH, CDR2 LQKENI. CDR3 sequence: CASSSAGTATNEKLFF. As DNA, the CDR3 is TGTGCCAGCTCGAGTGCCGGGACAGCAACTAATGAAAAACTGTTTTTT.

This chain connects TRBV30 to TRBJ2-7, with 11 bases matching TRBD2. J lost 1 base, V lost 3 bases, and 2 bases had no gene match. Per germline, CDR1 GTSNPN and CDR2 SVGIG (reference sequence). The CDR3 totals 14 residues. The CDR3 loop is CAWRVAGGSYEQYF. CDR3 DNA sequence: TGTGCCTGGAGAGTAGCGGGAGGGTCCTACGAGCAGTACTTC.

This clonotype has only a few counts. The V gene is TRBV12-3 or TRBV12-4, the J gene TRBJ2-6; D not certain. This CDR3 has 11 residues. Trimming pared 1 base from V and 14 bases from J, leaving 6 bases between. The CDR3 here is CASSLGPLLTF. In nucleotides, the CDR3 is TGTGCCAGCAGTTTAGGTCCGCTCCTGACTTTC.

This clonotype was counted a few times. V usage is TRBV27 and J usage is TRBJ1-4, with TRBD1 as a possible D gene (6 bases). Trimming cost V 5 bases and J 7 bases, with 20 bases left between them. CDR1 and CDR2 from the germline V gene are MNHEY and SMNVEV (reference sequence). The CDR3 contains 16 residues. In nucleotides, the CDR3 is TGTGCCAGCAGTCACCGGACAGTTTTAGGCGCTGAAAAACTGTTTTTT. Its translation is CASSHRTVLGAEKLFF.

The V and J genes are TRBV7-8 and TRBJ2-1; maybe TRBD1 (5 bases). Deletions cut 7 bases from V and 4 bases from J, with 29 bases between. Germline V gene sequence: CDR1 SGHVS, CDR2 FQNEAQ. CDR3 length: 19 amino acids. The DNA of the CDR3 is TGTGCCAGCACCGACCCCCCCACAGGCGCCGTAAGGTTATACAATGAGCAGTTCTTC. Translated: CASTDPPTGAVRLYNEQFF.